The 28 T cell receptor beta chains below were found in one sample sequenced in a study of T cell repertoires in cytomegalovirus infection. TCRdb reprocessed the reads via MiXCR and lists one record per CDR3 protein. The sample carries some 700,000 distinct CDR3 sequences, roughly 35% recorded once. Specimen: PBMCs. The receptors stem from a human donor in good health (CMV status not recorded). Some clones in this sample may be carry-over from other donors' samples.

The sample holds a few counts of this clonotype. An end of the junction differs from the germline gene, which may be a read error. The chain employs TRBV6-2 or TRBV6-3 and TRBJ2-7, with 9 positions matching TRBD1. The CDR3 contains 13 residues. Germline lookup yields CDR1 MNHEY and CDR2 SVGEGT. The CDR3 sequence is CASSPSLTGGKNF. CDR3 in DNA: TGTGCCAGCAGCCCCTCCCTAACAGGGGGCAAGAACTTC.

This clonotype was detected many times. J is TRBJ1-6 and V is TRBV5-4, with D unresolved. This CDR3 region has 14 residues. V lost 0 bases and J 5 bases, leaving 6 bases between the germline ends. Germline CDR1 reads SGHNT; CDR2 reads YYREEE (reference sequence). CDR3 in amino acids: CASSLELNNSPLHF. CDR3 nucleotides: TGTGCCAGCAGCTTGGAGTTAAATAATTCACCCCTCCACTTT.

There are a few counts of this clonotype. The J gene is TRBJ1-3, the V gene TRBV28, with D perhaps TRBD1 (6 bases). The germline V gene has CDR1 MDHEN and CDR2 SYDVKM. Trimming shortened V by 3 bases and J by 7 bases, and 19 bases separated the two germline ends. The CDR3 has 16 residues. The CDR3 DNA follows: TGTGCCAGCAGTTTTCCGGGACATCCTGGCAGGAACACCATATATTTT. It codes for CASSFPGHPGRNTIYF.

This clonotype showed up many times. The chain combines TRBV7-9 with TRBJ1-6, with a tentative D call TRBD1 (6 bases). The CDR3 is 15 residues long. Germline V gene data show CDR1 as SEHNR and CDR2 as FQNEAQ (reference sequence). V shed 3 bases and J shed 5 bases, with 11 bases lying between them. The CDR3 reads CASSLGDTHNSPLHF. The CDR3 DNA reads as TGTGCCAGCAGCTTGGGGGACACCCATAATTCACCCCTCCACTTT. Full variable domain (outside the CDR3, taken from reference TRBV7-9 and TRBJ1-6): DTGVSQNPRHKITKRGQNVTFRCDPISEHNRLYWYRQTLGQGPEFLTYFQNEAQLEKSRLLSDRFSAERPKGSFSTLEIQRTEQGDSAMYLCASSLGDTHNSPLHFGNGTRLTVT.

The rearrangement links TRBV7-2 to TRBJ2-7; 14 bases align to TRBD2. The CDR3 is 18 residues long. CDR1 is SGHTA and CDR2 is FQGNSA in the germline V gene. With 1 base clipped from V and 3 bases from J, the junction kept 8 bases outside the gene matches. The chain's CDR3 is CASSLVGAGLAGDYEQYF. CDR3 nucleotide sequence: TGTGCCAGCAGCTTAGTGGGAGCGGGACTAGCGGGAGACTACGAGCAGTACTTC.

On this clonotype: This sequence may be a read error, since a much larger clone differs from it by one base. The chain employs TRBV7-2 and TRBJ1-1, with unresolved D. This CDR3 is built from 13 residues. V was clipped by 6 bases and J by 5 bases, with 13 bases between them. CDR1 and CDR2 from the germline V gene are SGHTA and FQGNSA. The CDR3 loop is CASSTEVGTEAFF. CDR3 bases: TGTGCCAGCAGTACCGAAGTCGGGACTGAAGCTTTCTTT.

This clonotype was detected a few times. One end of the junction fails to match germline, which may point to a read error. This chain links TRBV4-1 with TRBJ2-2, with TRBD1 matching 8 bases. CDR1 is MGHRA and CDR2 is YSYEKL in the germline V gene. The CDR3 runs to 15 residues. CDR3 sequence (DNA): TGTGCCAGCAGCCAAGAGCCGACAGGGGCCGGGGAGCTGTTTTTT. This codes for CASSQEPTGAGELFF.

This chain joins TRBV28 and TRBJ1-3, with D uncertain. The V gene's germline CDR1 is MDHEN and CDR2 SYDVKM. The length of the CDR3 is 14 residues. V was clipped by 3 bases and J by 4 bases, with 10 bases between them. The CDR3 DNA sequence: TGTGCCAGCAGTTTGGCCGGGGAAGGAAACACCATATATTTT. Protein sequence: CASSLAGEGNTIYF.

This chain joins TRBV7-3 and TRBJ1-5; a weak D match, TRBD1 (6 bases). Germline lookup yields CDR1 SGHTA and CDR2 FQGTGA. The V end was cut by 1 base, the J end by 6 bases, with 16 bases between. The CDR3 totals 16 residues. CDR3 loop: CASSLIAKQGRQPQHF. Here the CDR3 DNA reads TGTGCCAGCAGCTTAATCGCTAAACAGGGCCGTCAGCCCCAGCATTTT. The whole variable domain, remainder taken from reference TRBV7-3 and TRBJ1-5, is GAGVSQTPSNKVTEKGKYVELRCDPISGHTALYWYRQSLGQGPEFLIYFQGTGAADDSGLPNDRFFAVRPEGSVSTLKIQRTERGDSAVYLCASSLIAKQGRQPQHFGDGTRLSIL.

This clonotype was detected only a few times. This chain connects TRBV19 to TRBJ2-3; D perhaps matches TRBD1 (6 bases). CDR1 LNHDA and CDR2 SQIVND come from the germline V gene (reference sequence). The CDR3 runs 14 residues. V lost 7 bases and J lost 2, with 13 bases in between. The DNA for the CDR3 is TGTGCCAGTACCGCGACAGGCCCCACAGATACGCAGTATTTT. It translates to CASTATGPTDTQYF.

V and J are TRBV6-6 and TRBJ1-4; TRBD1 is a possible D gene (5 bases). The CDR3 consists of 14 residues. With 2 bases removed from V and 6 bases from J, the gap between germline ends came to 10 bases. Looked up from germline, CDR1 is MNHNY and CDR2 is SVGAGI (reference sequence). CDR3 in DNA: TGTGCCAGCAGTTACCCGGGGGTACATGAAAAACTGTTTTTT. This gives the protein CASSYPGVHEKLFF.

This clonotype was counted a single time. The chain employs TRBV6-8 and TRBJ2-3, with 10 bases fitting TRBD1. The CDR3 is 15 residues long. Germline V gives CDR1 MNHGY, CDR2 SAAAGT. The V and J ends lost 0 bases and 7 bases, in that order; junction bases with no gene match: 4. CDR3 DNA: TGTGCCAGCAGTTACTCGACAGGGGGCGGGTATACGCAGTATTTT. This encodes CASSYSTGGGYTQYF.

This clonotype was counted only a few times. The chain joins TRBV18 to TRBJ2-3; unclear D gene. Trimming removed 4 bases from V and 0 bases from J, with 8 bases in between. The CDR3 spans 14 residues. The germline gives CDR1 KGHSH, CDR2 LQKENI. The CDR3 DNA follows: TGTGCCAGCTCACGGGTTGGGAGCACAGATACGCAGTATTTT. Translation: CASSRVGSTDTQYF.

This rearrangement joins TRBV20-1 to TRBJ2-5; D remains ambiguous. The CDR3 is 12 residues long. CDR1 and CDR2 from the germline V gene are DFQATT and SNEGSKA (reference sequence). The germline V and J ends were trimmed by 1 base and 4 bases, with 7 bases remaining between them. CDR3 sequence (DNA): TGCAGTGCTAGAGTTTGGGGAGAGACCCAGTACTTC. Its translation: CSARVWGETQYF.

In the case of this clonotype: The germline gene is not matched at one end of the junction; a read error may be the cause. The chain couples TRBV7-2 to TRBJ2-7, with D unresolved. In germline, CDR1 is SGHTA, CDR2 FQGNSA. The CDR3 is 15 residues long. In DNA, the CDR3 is TGTGCCAACAGCTTAGATACGACCCTTATCTACGAGCAGTACTTC. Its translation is CANSLDTTLIYEQYF. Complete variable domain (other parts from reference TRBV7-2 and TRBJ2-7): GAGVSQSPSNKVTEKGKDVELRCDPISGHTALYWYRQSLGQGLEFLIYFQGNSAPDKSGLPSDRFSAERTGGSVSTLTIQRTQQEDSAVYLCANSLDTTLIYEQYFGPGTRLTVT.

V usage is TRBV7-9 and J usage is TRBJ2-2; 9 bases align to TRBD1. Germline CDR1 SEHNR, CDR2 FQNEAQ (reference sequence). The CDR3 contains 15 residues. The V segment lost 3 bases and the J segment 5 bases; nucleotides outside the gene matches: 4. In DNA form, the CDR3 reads TGTGCCAGCAGCTTTGAACAGGGGGCGACCGGGGAGCTGTTTTTT. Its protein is CASSFEQGATGELFF.

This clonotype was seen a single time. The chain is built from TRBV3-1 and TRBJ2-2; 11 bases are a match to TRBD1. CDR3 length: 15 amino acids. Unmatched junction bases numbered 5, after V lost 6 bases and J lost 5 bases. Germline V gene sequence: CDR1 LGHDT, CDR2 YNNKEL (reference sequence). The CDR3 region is CASRGGQGATGELFF. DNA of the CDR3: TGTGCCAGCAGGGGCGGACAGGGGGCGACCGGGGAGCTGTTTTTT.

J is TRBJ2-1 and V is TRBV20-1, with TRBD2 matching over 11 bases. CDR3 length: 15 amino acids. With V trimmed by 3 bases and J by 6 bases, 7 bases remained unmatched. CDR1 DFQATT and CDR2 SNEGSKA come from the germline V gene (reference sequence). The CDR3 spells CSARVLAGGANEQFF. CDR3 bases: TGCAGTGCTAGGGTCCTAGCGGGAGGTGCCAATGAGCAGTTCTTC.

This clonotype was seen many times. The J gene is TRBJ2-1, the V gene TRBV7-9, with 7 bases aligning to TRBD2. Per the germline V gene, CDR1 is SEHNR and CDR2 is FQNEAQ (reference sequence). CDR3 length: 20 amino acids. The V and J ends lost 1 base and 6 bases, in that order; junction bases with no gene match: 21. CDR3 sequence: CASSLEGWSGKRTPLNEQFF. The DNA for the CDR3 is TGTGCCAGCAGCTTAGAGGGGTGGAGCGGGAAACGTACTCCCCTCAATGAGCAGTTCTTC.

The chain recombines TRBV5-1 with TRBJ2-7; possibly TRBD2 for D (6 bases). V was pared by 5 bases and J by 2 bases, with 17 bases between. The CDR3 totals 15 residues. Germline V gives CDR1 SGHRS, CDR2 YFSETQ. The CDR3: CASRYRDGGTYEQYF. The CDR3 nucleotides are TGCGCCAGCAGGTACCGGGACGGGGGAACCTACGAGCAGTACTTC.

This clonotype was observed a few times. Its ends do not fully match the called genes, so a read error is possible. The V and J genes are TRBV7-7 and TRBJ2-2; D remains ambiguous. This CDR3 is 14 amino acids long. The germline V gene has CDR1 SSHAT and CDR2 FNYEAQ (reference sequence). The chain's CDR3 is CASSPTGPSGELFF. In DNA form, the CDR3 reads TGTGCTAGCAGCCCCACGGGCCCGAGCGGGGAGCTGTTTTTT.

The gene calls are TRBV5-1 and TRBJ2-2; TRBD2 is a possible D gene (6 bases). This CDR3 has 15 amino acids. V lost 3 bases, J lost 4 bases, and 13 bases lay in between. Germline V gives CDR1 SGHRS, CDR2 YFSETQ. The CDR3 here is CASSWWEASTGELFF. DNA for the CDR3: TGCGCCAGCAGCTGGTGGGAGGCGAGCACCGGGGAGCTGTTTTTT.

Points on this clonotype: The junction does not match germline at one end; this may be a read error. The DNA for the CDR3 is TGTGCCAGCAGTTTAGGGCTAGAGGGACTGTACAATGAGCAGGTCTTC. This gives the protein CASSLGLEGLYNEQVF. This chain links TRBV12-3 or TRBV12-4 with TRBJ2-1, with D possibly matching TRBD2 (6 bases). CDR3 length: 16 residues.

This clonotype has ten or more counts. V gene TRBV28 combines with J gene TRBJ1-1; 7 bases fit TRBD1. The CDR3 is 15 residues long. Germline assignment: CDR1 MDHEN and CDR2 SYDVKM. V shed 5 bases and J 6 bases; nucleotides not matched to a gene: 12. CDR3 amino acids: CASSTTGVSFAEAFF. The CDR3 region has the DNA TGTGCCAGCAGTACTACAGGGGTTAGTTTCGCTGAAGCTTTCTTT. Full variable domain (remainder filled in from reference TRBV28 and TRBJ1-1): DVKVTQSSRYLVKRTGEKVFLECVQDMDHENMFWYRQDPGLGLRLIYFSYDVKMKEKGDIPEGYSVSREKKERFSLILESASTNQTSMYLCASSTTGVSFAEAFFGQGTRLTVV.

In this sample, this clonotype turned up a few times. CDR3 sequence reads: CASSQGVGRAGSYEQYF. Here the CDR3 DNA reads TGTGCCAGCAGCCAGGGGGTCGGGAGGGCGGGGTCCTACGAGCAGTACTTC. The chain joins TRBV4-2 to TRBJ2-7, with 8 bases matching TRBD2. The V segment lost 3 bases and the J segment 1 base; nucleotides outside the gene matches: 11. Per germline, CDR1 LGHNA and CDR2 YNFKEQ. The CDR3 runs 17 residues.

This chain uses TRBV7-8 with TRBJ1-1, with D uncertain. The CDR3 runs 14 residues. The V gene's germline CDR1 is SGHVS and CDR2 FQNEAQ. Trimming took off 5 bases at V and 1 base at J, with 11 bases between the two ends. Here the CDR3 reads CASSLGMRNTEAFF. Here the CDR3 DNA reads TGTGCCAGCAGCCTAGGGATGAGGAACACTGAAGCTTTCTTT.

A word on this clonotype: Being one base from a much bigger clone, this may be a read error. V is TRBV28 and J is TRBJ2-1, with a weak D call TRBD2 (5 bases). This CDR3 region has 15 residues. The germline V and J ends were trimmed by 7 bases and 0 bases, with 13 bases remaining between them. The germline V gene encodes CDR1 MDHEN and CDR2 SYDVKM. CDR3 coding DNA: TGTGCCAGCACCCCCGGCGGGTGCTCCTACAATGAGCAGTTCTTC. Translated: CASTPGGCSYNEQFF.

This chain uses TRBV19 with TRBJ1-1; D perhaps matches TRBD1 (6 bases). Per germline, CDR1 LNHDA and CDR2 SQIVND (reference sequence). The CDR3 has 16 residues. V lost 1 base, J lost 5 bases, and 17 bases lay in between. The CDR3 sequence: CASSIGGGGRGTEAFF. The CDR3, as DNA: TGTGCCAGTAGTATAGGGGGAGGGGGGCGCGGAACTGAAGCTTTCTTT.